This T cell receptor (beta chain) was documented in a study of cytomegalovirus exposure and HLA in healthy donors. It was with 60 Vbeta and 13 Jbeta primers that the PCR ran. The data were produced by immunoSEQ multiplex PCR, yet TCRdb's version contains in-frame clones alone and is incomplete. The data contain around 110,000 clones, roughly three quarters of them singletons. The germline V gene has CDR1 SNHLY and CDR2 FYNNEI. V shed 4 bases, J shed 6 bases, and the junction held 2 bases outside the gene matches. The CDR3 is 13 amino acids. Study-level points and caveats: An Asian-associated ancestry cluster reportedly showed fewer N-insertions than the approximately 630-donor mean in a later analysis.

Comment on this clone: Its matching antigen is unknown.

The TCR originated in a man between 18 and 29 years old in good health and CMV-seronegative. This rearrangement joins TRBV2 to TRBJ2-1; 8 bases align to TRBD1. Material: PBMCs. DNA for the CDR3: TGTGCCAGCAGTGGCGACAGGGGCAATGAGCAGTTCTTC. Translation gives CASSGDRGNEQFF.